The 2 T cell receptor beta chains presented below share a single source sample, sequenced in a study of cytomegalovirus exposure and HLA in healthy donors (dated by TCRdb to about 2017). The library was prepared using the immunoSEQ multiplex PCR assay. In its TCRdb copy, this immuneACCESS table keeps in-frame sequences only and misses some clones. Where compared with another copy, unresolved V genes explain less than half of these, and the others have no known cause. This sample holds some 86,000 clones; 90% to 95% were observed only once. The ten biggest clones cover around 3.3% of the sample. The source material was PBMCs. The receptors were gathered from a woman aged 25-40 years in good health and CMV-seronegative.

The rearrangement uses TRBV4-2 and TRBJ2-3; 11 bases match TRBD2. The V segment lost 5 bases and the J segment 0 bases; nucleotides outside the gene matches: 7. The CDR3 has 17 residues. Germline assignment: CDR1 LGHNA and CDR2 YNFKEQ. This CDR3 is CASSSPGLAASTDTQYF. CDR3 DNA: TGTGCCAGCAGCTCGCCGGGACTAGCGGCTAGCACAGATACGCAGTATTTT.

V usage is TRBV28 and J usage is TRBJ1-4, with D perhaps TRBD1 (6 bases). There are 15 residues in the CDR3. The germline CDR1 and CDR2 sequences are MDHEN and SYDVKM. Trimming took off 3 bases at V and 6 bases at J, with 14 bases between the two ends. The CDR3 nucleotides are TGTGCCAGCAGTTTCCCAGGGGATGGATATGAAAAACTGTTTTTT. Protein: CASSFPGDGYEKLFF.